A single sample is the source of the 26 T cell receptor beta chains below, sequenced in a study of T cell responses to AZD1222 COVID-19 vaccine. Produced via immunoSEQ multiplex PCR; TCRdb's table is partial and in-frame only. This sample carries approximately 200,000 clones, about 89% of them seen once, and the ten largest clones take 3.4%. Sequenced here: peripheral blood, sampled 28 days after the second AZD1222 dose. The receptors shown here come from an adult who received the AZD1222 COVID-19 vaccine.

J is TRBJ2-5 and V is TRBV30; D remains unclear. Between the trimmed V and J ends, which lost 7 bases and 0 bases, there was a span of 6 bases. This CDR3 comprises 11 residues. CDR1 GTSNPN and CDR2 SVGIG come from the germline V gene (reference sequence). CDR3 sequence (DNA): TGTGCCTCTAAGTACCAAGAGACCCAGTACTTC. Translated, it gives CASKYQETQYF.

This rearrangement joins TRBV3-1 (or the pseudogene TRBV3-2) to TRBJ2-1, with 8 positions matching TRBD2. The CDR3 spans 15 residues. The J segment lost 10 bases and the V segment lost 3 bases, leaving 11 bases of the junction unmatched. Germline CDR1 is LGHDT and CDR2 is YNNKEL (reference sequence). The chain's CDR3 is CASSHGSGTTGEQFF. CDR3 sequence (DNA): TGTGCCAGCAGCCATGGTAGCGGGACGACCGGGGAGCAGTTCTTC.

The rearrangement uses TRBV10-3 and TRBJ1-5, with D possibly being TRBD1 (5 bases). Trimming cost V 10 bases and J 2 bases, with 15 bases left between them. The CDR3 is 14 residues long. Looked up from germline, CDR1 is ENHRY and CDR2 is SYGVKD. The CDR3 nucleotides read TGTGCCACCGGGGGGGGAAATGGCAATCAGCCCCAGCATTTT. This translates into CATGGGNGNQPQHF.

V gene TRBV18 combines with J gene TRBJ1-2; TRBD1 matches 10 bases. The V gene's germline CDR1 is KGHSH and CDR2 LQKENI. The CDR3 has 16 amino acids. V dropped 0 bases and J dropped 4; count of bases not matched to a gene: 5. CDR3 in DNA: TGTGCCAGCTCACCACCCAAGGGACAGGGGACCTATGGCTACACCTTC. Protein sequence: CASSPPKGQGTYGYTF.

This clone was observed a single time. This rearrangement joins TRBV3-1 (or the pseudogene TRBV3-2) to TRBJ2-1; TRBD2 matches 12 bases. The CDR3 is 14 residues long. With V trimmed by 1 base and J by 11 bases, 3 bases remained unmatched. The V gene's germline CDR1 is LGHDT and CDR2 YNNKEL (reference sequence). As DNA, the CDR3 is TGTGCCAGCAGCCAAGGACTAGCGGGAGAGCAGCAGTTCTTC. As protein: CASSQGLAGEQQFF.

V gene TRBV3-1 (or the pseudogene TRBV3-2) combines with J gene TRBJ2-1, with 8 bases lining up with TRBD1. V lost 0 bases, J lost 7 bases, and 8 bases stayed unmatched. The CDR3 is made up of 16 amino acids. In germline, CDR1 is LGHDT, CDR2 YNNKEL (reference sequence). CDR3 DNA sequence: TGTGCCAGCAGCCAAGACGTAGCAGGGGGCGTGAATGAGCAGTTCTTC. Translating gives CASSQDVAGGVNEQFF.

The CDR3 nucleotides read TGTGCCAGCAGCTTAGACTCCCCAGGGGCCCAGTACTTC. This encodes CASSLDSPGAQYF. V usage is TRBV7-2 and J usage is TRBJ2-5, with D possibly matching TRBD1 (6 bases). CDR3 length: 13 residues. The ends were cut back, 1 base at V and 9 bases at J, with 12 bases in the middle. Looked up from germline, CDR1 is SGHTA and CDR2 is FQGNSA.

CDR3 sequence reads: CASSREPQHF. The DNA for the CDR3 is TGTGCCAGCAGTCGAGAGCCCCAGCATTTT. V and J are TRBV28 and TRBJ1-5; D is ambiguous. The CDR3 covers 10 residues. Trimming took 5 bases from V and 8 from J, leaving 4 bases between them. Germline V CDR1 and CDR2: MDHEN, SYDVKM.

The chain combines TRBV11-2 with TRBJ1-2; D gene uncertain. Germline loops: CDR1 SGHAT, CDR2 FQNNGV. The V gene lost 0 bases and the J gene lost 8 bases, with 13 bases spanning the gap. This CDR3 spans 14 amino acids. The CDR3 DNA sequence: TGTGCCAGCAGCTTAGATTTGGGCTACGGCGGCTACACCTTC. Translating it yields CASSLDLGYGGYTF.

The J gene is TRBJ2-2, the V gene TRBV6-2 or TRBV6-3, with TRBD2 matching over 13 bases. This CDR3 contains 18 residues. Unmatched junction bases numbered 13, after V lost 6 bases and J lost 6 bases. Germline V lookup: CDR1 MNHEY, CDR2 SVGEGT. CDR3 sequence reads: CASSPIRLAGGSAGELFF. CDR3 nucleotides: TGTGCCAGCAGCCCCATCCGACTAGCGGGAGGATCGGCCGGGGAGCTGTTTTTT.

The chain is built from TRBV29-1 and TRBJ2-7; 8 bases fit TRBD1. Germline V gene lookup returns CDR1 SQVTM and CDR2 ANQGSEA. The CDR3 sequence is 13 residues long. CDR3 protein: CRCPGQVTYEQYF. For the CDR3, the DNA is TGCAGGTGTCCGGGACAGGTGACCTACGAGCAGTACTTC.

This clone was seen only once. The V and J genes are TRBV4-1 and TRBJ2-2; D gene ambiguous. V was pared by 4 bases and J by 5 bases, with 8 bases between. This CDR3 has 13 residues. Germline CDR1 and CDR2: MGHRA and YSYEKL. In DNA, the CDR3 is TGCGCCAGCAGCCCCCTAGGAACCGGGGAGCTGTTTTTT. Its protein product is CASSPLGTGELFF.

This chain joins TRBV5-4 and TRBJ2-7; perhaps TRBD1 as D (5 bases). V lost 0 bases and J lost 6, with 10 bases in between. From germline, CDR1 is SGHNT and CDR2 YYREEE (reference sequence). This CDR3 comprises 13 residues. The CDR3 loop is CASSLVGAFEQYF. In DNA, the CDR3 is TGTGCCAGCAGCTTGGTTGGGGCGTTCGAGCAGTACTTC.

The V gene is TRBV7-6, the J gene TRBJ2-1; D perhaps matches TRBD2 (6 bases). The germline CDR1 and CDR2 sequences are SGHVS and FNYEAQ. The CDR3 has 15 residues. V lost 2 bases and J 5 bases, leaving 13 bases between the germline ends. The CDR3 loop reads CASSLTGVLNNEQFF. CDR3 in DNA: TGTGCCAGCAGCTTAACGGGAGTCTTGAACAATGAGCAGTTCTTC.

The chain carries TRBV28 and TRBJ2-6; D may be TRBD2 (7 bases). The CDR3 totals 15 residues. Trimming cost V 7 bases and J 4 bases, with 14 bases left between them. Germline lookup yields CDR1 MDHEN and CDR2 SYDVKM. CDR3 protein: CASTGGGSGANVLTF. The CDR3 coding sequence is TGTGCCAGCACCGGGGGCGGGAGCGGGGCCAACGTCCTGACTTTC.

This chain links TRBV5-1 with TRBJ1-1; D is unclear. The CDR3 is 15 amino acids. The germline V and J ends were trimmed by 5 bases and 1 base, with 15 bases remaining between them. The germline CDR1 and CDR2 sequences are SGHRS and YFSETQ. CDR3 DNA sequence: TGCGCCAGCAGTTTTTTTGGTTCTGAGAACACTGAAGCTTTCTTT. Its translation is CASSFFGSENTEAFF.

The rearrangement links TRBV28 to TRBJ2-7; tentative D call: TRBD2 (5 bases). Trimming took off 5 bases at V and 7 bases at J, with 18 bases between the two ends. CDR3 length: 14 amino acids. Germline V CDR1 and CDR2: MDHEN, SYDVKM. The CDR3, as DNA: TGTGCCAGCAGTCCCTTTCAGGTCCGGGGAGAGCAGTACTTC. It specifies CASSPFQVRGEQYF.

This clone has only one observation. CDR3 protein: CASSTQTSPGTGAYNQPQHF. As DNA, the CDR3 is TGTGCCAGCAGTACCCAAACAAGTCCCGGGACAGGGGCATACAATCAGCCCCAGCATTTT. The rearrangement links TRBV28 to TRBJ1-5, with 10 bases identical to TRBD1. This CDR3 comprises 20 residues. Germline V gives CDR1 MDHEN, CDR2 SYDVKM. After removal of 5 bases from V and 3 bases from J, the junction contained 19 bases not matched to a gene.

The V and J genes are TRBV15 and TRBJ2-3; perhaps TRBD2 as D (5 bases). Germline V gene sequence: CDR1 LNHNV, CDR2 YYDKDF (reference sequence). CDR3 length: 16 residues. V was cut by 2 bases and J by 0 bases, with 12 bases left in between. The chain's CDR3 is CATSRTGMASTDTQYF. The CDR3 DNA reads as TGTGCCACCAGCAGAACCGGGATGGCTAGCACAGATACGCAGTATTTT.

The chain couples TRBV7-3 to TRBJ2-1; D unresolved. The CDR3 length is 13 residues. Germline CDR1 is SGHTA and CDR2 is FQGTGA. Trimming shortened V by 0 bases and J by 9 bases, and 9 bases separated the two germline ends. CDR3 bases: TGTGCCAGCAGCTTAACCCCCGGAACTGAGCAGTTCTTC. Protein product: CASSLTPGTEQFF.

The V and J genes are TRBV3-1 (or the pseudogene TRBV3-2) and TRBJ1-1, with D possibly matching TRBD1 (6 bases). This CDR3 has 14 amino acids. Per the germline V gene, CDR1 is LGHDT and CDR2 is YNNKEL (reference sequence). With 4 bases removed from V and 6 bases from J, the gap between germline ends came to 15 bases. The DNA for the CDR3 is TGTGCCAGCAGCCCCACAGGGAAGTCGGCTGAAGCTTTCTTT. This translates into CASSPTGKSAEAFF.

The chain carries TRBV14 and TRBJ2-3; D is possibly TRBD1 or TRBD2 (6 bases each). Trimming pared 1 base from V and 3 bases from J, leaving 17 bases between. The germline CDR1 and CDR2 sequences are SGHDN and FVKESK. This CDR3 region has 17 residues. The CDR3 reads CASSQVGAGRTTDTQYF. The CDR3 region has the DNA TGTGCCAGCAGCCAAGTGGGGGCGGGACGCACAACAGATACGCAGTATTTT.

The V gene is TRBV6-6, the J gene TRBJ1-2; D is undetermined. The CDR3 has 15 amino acids. Germline CDR1 and CDR2: MNHNY and SVGAGI (reference sequence). The V end was cut by 5 bases, the J end by 2 bases, with 15 bases between. Here the CDR3 reads CASSPPWATNYGYTF. CDR3 coding DNA: TGTGCCAGCAGTCCCCCGTGGGCAACGAACTATGGCTACACCTTC.

The J gene is TRBJ2-5, the V gene TRBV7-6; 8 nucleotides match TRBD2. Germline CDR1 is SGHVS and CDR2 is FNYEAQ. V lost 4 bases to trimming and J lost 5 bases; unmatched junction nucleotides: 6. The CDR3 consists of 14 residues. The CDR3 spells CASSSSGSGETQYF. The DNA for the CDR3 is TGTGCCAGCAGCTCGAGCGGGAGTGGTGAGACCCAGTACTTC.

The genes are TRBV7-6 and TRBJ1-4; the match to TRBD1 covers 11 bases. The CDR3 is made up of 18 amino acids. The germline V gene has CDR1 SGHVS and CDR2 FNYEAQ. V dropped 3 bases and J dropped 11; count of bases not matched to a gene: 17. Here the CDR3 reads CASSLRGQGERLPLKLFF. Written as DNA, the CDR3 is TGTGCCAGCAGCTTGAGGGGACAGGGGGAGAGGCTACCGCTGAAACTGTTTTTT.

The V gene is TRBV18, the J gene TRBJ2-1, with 8 bases that match TRBD2. CDR1 is KGHSH, CDR2 LQKENI, per germline. This CDR3 spans 16 amino acids. Trimming at V came to 1 base and at J to 9 bases, leaving 11 bases not matched to a gene. The CDR3 loop reads CASSPLKIGRGSEQFF. In nucleotides, the CDR3 is TGTGCCAGCTCACCACTTAAAATCGGGAGGGGGAGTGAGCAGTTCTTC.